The rows below give T cell receptor beta chains drawn from one sample of a study of cytomegalovirus exposure and HLA in healthy donors. TCRdb's table, derived via immunoSEQ multiplex PCR, lists solely in-frame clones and lacks some. Of about 50,000 clones in the sample, 77% were seen once. The sequenced sample consisted of PBMCs. These receptors were taken from a middle-aged woman in good health and CMV-seropositive. Both conserved end residues are part of each CDR3. D genes are given only for firm matches. The size of a clone is reported for some rows only, either as once, few or many, or as a class for expanded clones.

size | J | D | V | DNA | CDR3
. | TRBJ2-7 | . | TRBV19 | TGTGCCTCCTCGCCCAGGGAAGTCGACCCGTACGAGCAGTACTTC | CASSPREVDPYEQYF
. | TRBJ1-1 | . | TRBV7-9 | TGTGCCAGCAGCATCGGACACATGAACACTGAAGCTTTCTTT | CASSIGHMNTEAFF
. | TRBJ2-7 | . | TRBV27 | TGTGCCAGCAGGGGGGGATCCTCCTACGAGCAGTACTTC | CASRGGSSYEQYF
. | TRBJ2-7 | TRBD1 | TRBV29-1 | TGCAGCGTTGAAGCGACAGGGATTGGCTCCTACGAGCAGTACTTC | CSVEATGIGSYEQYF
few | TRBJ1-2 | . | TRBV4-2 | TGTGCCAGCAGCCAATTTCATGGGGCGGAGGGGGGCTACACCTTC | CASSQFHGAEGGYTF
. | TRBJ1-3 | . | TRBV6-6 | TGTGCCAGCAGTTATGTGTCAGACACCATATATTTT | CASSYVSDTIYF
. | TRBJ1-2 | . | TRBV12-5 | TGTGCTAGTGGTTTGGTACAGGTTGCGTATGGCTACACCTTC | CASGLVQVAYGYTF
. | TRBJ2-7 | . | TRBV7-9 | TGTGCCAGCAGCTTAGGAGGGGGGGGACAATCCTACGAGCAGTACTTC | CASSLGGGGQSYEQYF
. | TRBJ2-5 | . | TRBV9 | TGTGCCAGCAGCGTAGAAGGAGGCGGGGCGGGAGAGACCCAGTACTTC | CASSVEGGGAGETQYF
. | TRBJ1-5 | . | TRBV5-6 | TGTGCCAGCAGCCCGAGGGGGGGGGCCGCGCATCAGCCCCAGCATTTT | CASSPRGGAAHQPQHF
. | TRBJ2-7 | TRBD1 | TRBV5-1 | TGCGCCAGCAGTTACGGGACAGTCCCTCTCGAGCAGTACTTC | CASSYGTVPLEQYF
. | TRBJ1-1 | . | TRBV6-6 | TGTGCCAGCATCGACTCGAACACTGAAGCTTTCTTT | CASIDSNTEAFF
. | TRBJ1-5 | . | TRBV7-8 | TGTGCCAGCAGCTTGGACTTGACGGGGCAGCCCCAGCATTTT | CASSLDLTGQPQHF
few | TRBJ2-2 | TRBD2 | TRBV2 | TGTGCCAGCAGTGGGACTAGCGGGGGGAACACCGGGGAGCTGTTTTTT | CASSGTSGGNTGELFF